The 22 T cell receptor beta chains given below trace back to one sample, sequenced in a study of CD8 T cells in ankylosing spondylitis. One entry per CDR3 protein results from TCRdb running MiXCR on the 5' RACE reads. The sample holds about 310,000 distinct CDR3 sequences; 20% to 25% are singletons and the top ten take about 3.5%. Material for sequencing was blood, either unsorted or a sorted T cell fraction (not recorded which). The receptor set was obtained from a female donor with ankylosing spondylitis or in good health (not recorded which).

This rearrangement joins TRBV20-1 to TRBJ2-3; a weak D match, TRBD2 (5 bases). Trimming pared 1 base from V and 7 bases from J, leaving 12 bases between. The CDR3 consists of 13 residues. CDR1 and CDR2 from the germline V gene are DFQATT and SNEGSKA (reference sequence). CDR3 in DNA: TGCAGTGCTAGAGGGGTCGGGATTAATACGCAGTATTTT. Protein: CSARGVGINTQYF.

In this sample, this clonotype turned up many times. The rearrangement joins TRBV7-2 to TRBJ1-1, with 7 bases matching TRBD1. Germline CDR1 is SGHTA and CDR2 is FQGNSA. The CDR3 has 12 residues. V was clipped by 6 bases and J by 5 bases; unmatched bases: 3. The CDR3 sequence is CASRQGRTEAFF. The CDR3 DNA sequence: TGTGCCAGCAGACAGGGGAGGACTGAAGCTTTCTTT.

The chain has TRBV7-2 and TRBJ2-3, with TRBD2 matching over 11 bases. Trimming removed 4 bases from V and 2 bases from J; junction bases left unmatched: 5. Germline V gene lookup returns CDR1 SGHTA and CDR2 FQGNSA. The CDR3 spans 16 residues. CDR3 sequence (DNA): TGTGCCAGCAGCTCGCGACTAGCGGGAAACACAGATACGCAGTATTTT. It specifies CASSSRLAGNTDTQYF.

This clonotype came up a few times. V is TRBV10-3 and J is TRBJ1-6; D may be TRBD1 (5 bases). V was cut by 7 bases and J by 6 bases, with 10 bases left in between. Germline V gene data show CDR1 as ENHRY and CDR2 as SYGVKD. The CDR3 has 13 amino acids. This CDR3 is CAITIGANSPLHF. For the CDR3, the DNA is TGTGCCATCACTATCGGGGCTAATTCACCCCTCCACTTT.

This chain uses TRBV21-1 with TRBJ2-1. TRBV21-1 is deemed a pseudogene. The CDR3 length is 18 residues. The CDR3 region has the DNA TGTGCCAGCAGCAAAGACGTAGGTGGCCTAAGGCGCTACAATGAGCAGTTCTTC. This translates into CASSKDVGGLRRYNEQFF.

This chain joins TRBV7-2 and TRBJ2-6, with TRBD1 identical over 7 bases. Germline lookup yields CDR1 SGHTA and CDR2 FQGNSA. The CDR3 is 17 amino acids. V lost 5 bases to trimming and J lost 0 bases; unmatched junction nucleotides: 7. For the CDR3, the DNA is TGTGCCAGCAGCCCTCGACAGGGTGACTCTGGGGCCAACGTCCTGACTTTC. This encodes CASSPRQGDSGANVLTF.

This clonotype came up a few times. The rearrangement uses TRBV20-1 and TRBJ2-1; D gene unclear. V lost 6 bases to trimming and J lost 8 bases, with 14 bases between them. Germline CDR1 DFQATT, CDR2 SNEGSKA (reference sequence). The CDR3 is 12 residues long. In DNA form, the CDR3 reads TGCAGTGCCAATCCATTTCCAGATGAGCAGTTCTTC. Translated: CSANPFPDEQFF.

This clonotype was found a few times. V is TRBV19 and J is TRBJ1-5; D is perhaps TRBD1 (5 bases). In germline, CDR1 is LNHDA, CDR2 SQIVND (reference sequence). V was cut by 10 bases and J by 4 bases, with 20 bases left in between. This CDR3 comprises 15 residues. In DNA, the CDR3 is TGTGCCACCGCGTCTGCGGGACTGAATAATCAGCCCCAGCATTTT. Translated: CATASAGLNNQPQHF.

This clonotype was picked up many times. The rearrangement links TRBV12-3 or TRBV12-4 to TRBJ1-5; D is unclear. Trimming cost V 1 base and J 1 base, with 5 bases left between them. The CDR3 consists of 14 residues. For the CDR3, the DNA is TGTGCCAGCAGTTTAGTGGACAGCAATCAGCCCCAGCATTTT. As protein: CASSLVDSNQPQHF.

V is TRBV2 and J is TRBJ2-2; the D is unclear. Germline V gene sequence: CDR1 SNHLY, CDR2 FYNNEI. V lost 8 bases and J lost 1, with 8 bases in between. This CDR3 is 13 amino acids long. The CDR3 DNA reads as TGTGCCAGCGGAAAAGAGAACACCGGGGAGCTGTTTTTT. Translated, it gives CASGKENTGELFF.

The DNA for the CDR3 is TGTGCCAGCAGCACCCCCTACGCTAGCGGTCGCCCTAGCACAGATACGCAGTATTTT. It encodes CASSTPYASGRPSTDTQYF. This rearrangement joins TRBV9 to TRBJ2-3, with TRBD2 identical over 7 bases. Germline V gene sequence: CDR1 SGDLS, CDR2 YYNGEE. V lost 4 bases and J lost 0; bases outside the gene matches: 17. This CDR3 is built from 19 residues.

This clonotype was seen just once. The V call is TRBV29-1, the J call TRBJ2-2; 11 bases agree with TRBD2. The germline CDR1 and CDR2 sequences are SQVTM and ANQGSEA. Trimming at V came to 4 bases and at J to 6 bases, leaving 16 bases not matched to a gene. The CDR3 has 18 residues. This CDR3 is CSVVLAGGSSFYAGELFF. The CDR3 nucleotides are TGCAGCGTTGTGCTAGCGGGAGGTTCATCCTTCTACGCCGGGGAGCTGTTTTTT.

This clonotype was seen a few times. The chain employs TRBV7-9 and TRBJ2-1; D is uncertain. V lost 1 base to trimming and J lost 8 bases, with 3 bases between them. This CDR3 region has 11 residues. Looked up from germline, CDR1 is SEHNR and CDR2 is FQNEAQ (reference sequence). Here the CDR3 DNA reads TGTGCCAGCAGCTTAGTTCATGAGCAGTTCTTC. It translates to CASSLVHEQFF.

This rearrangement joins TRBV30 to TRBJ1-2; TRBD1 matches 8 bases. This CDR3 contains 11 residues. With V trimmed by 8 bases and J by 8 bases, 7 bases remained unmatched. Germline CDR1 and CDR2: GTSNPN and SVGIG (reference sequence). This chain's CDR3 is CAQPRDRGYTF. CDR3 sequence (DNA): TGTGCCCAACCTCGGGACAGGGGCTACACCTTC.

This chain joins TRBV7-7 and TRBJ2-1; 7 nucleotides align to TRBD2. The CDR3 covers 15 residues. Losses at the gene ends were 5 bases for V and 5 bases for J; bases not matched to a gene: 9. The germline gives CDR1 SSHAT, CDR2 FNYEAQ (reference sequence). The CDR3 spells CASSLGASGHNEQFF. CDR3 DNA sequence: TGTGCCAGCAGCCTCGGTGCTAGCGGCCACAATGAGCAGTTCTTC.

This clonotype was counted many times. The V and J genes are TRBV5-6 and TRBJ1-2, with no clear D. Trimming pared 2 bases from V and 8 bases from J, leaving 10 bases between. The CDR3 loop spans 12 amino acids. The germline V gene encodes CDR1 SGHDT and CDR2 YYEEEE. The CDR3 nucleotides are TGTGCCAGCAGCTTCCGAGGGCTAGGCTACACCTTC. The encoded protein is CASSFRGLGYTF.

J is TRBJ1-5 and V is TRBV2; the D is unclear. Between the trimmed V and J ends, which lost 8 bases and 9 bases, there was a span of 17 bases. CDR3 length: 13 residues. The V gene's germline CDR1 is SNHLY and CDR2 FYNNEI. CDR3 loop: CASQRASRRPQHF. The DNA of the CDR3 is TGTGCCAGCCAGAGGGCCTCTCGGAGGCCCCAGCATTTT.

The rearrangement links TRBV19 to TRBJ2-5; a possible D gene is TRBD2 (5 bases). Germline-derived CDR1 and CDR2 are LNHDA and SQIVND (reference sequence). The V gene lost 4 bases and the J gene lost 4 bases, with 13 bases spanning the gap. The CDR3 is 14 residues long. The CDR3 protein is CASSTRGVAETQYF. DNA of the CDR3: TGTGCCAGTAGTACACGGGGAGTGGCAGAGACCCAGTACTTC.

This chain links TRBV14 with TRBJ2-3; D not certain. V was pared by 2 bases and J by 0 bases, with 12 bases between. Germline-derived CDR1 and CDR2 are SGHDN and FVKESK. The CDR3 totals 16 residues. CDR3 coding DNA: TGTGCCAGCAGCCAAATCCCTCGGAAAAGCACAGATACGCAGTATTTT. This codes for CASSQIPRKSTDTQYF.

This clonotype was counted only a few times. V gene TRBV7-9 combines with J gene TRBJ2-3; D gene ambiguous. The CDR3 has 13 amino acids. Trimming removed 5 bases from V and 2 bases from J, with 8 bases in between. Germline V gives CDR1 SEHNR, CDR2 FQNEAQ (reference sequence). DNA of the CDR3: TGTGCCAGCAGCCCCGGTCCCACAGATACGCAGTATTTT. It codes for CASSPGPTDTQYF.

This clonotype occurred a few times. This sequence joins TRBV20-1 and TRBJ1-1; D ambiguous. This CDR3 contains 11 residues. Germline V gives CDR1 DFQATT, CDR2 SNEGSKA (reference sequence). V lost 8 bases and J lost 5, with 12 bases in between. The CDR3 nucleotides read TGCAGTACAAGTAAAGGAACTGAAGCTTTCTTT. It is translated as CSTSKGTEAFF.

This clonotype was observed many times. The chain carries TRBV12-3 or TRBV12-4 and TRBJ2-3; D is unclear. The CDR3 is 15 residues long. V lost 8 bases, J lost 2 bases, and 17 bases lay in between. CDR3 protein: CASSFQATTTDTQYF. For the CDR3, the DNA is TGTGCCAGCTCCTTCCAGGCTACCACCACAGATACGCAGTATTTT.